What follows is one T cell receptor beta chain and its context. Its cognate antigen is unknown. V gave up 0 bases and J gave up 5 bases, with 13 bases separating them. This CDR3 comprises 15 residues. Germline V lookup: CDR1 MDHEN, CDR2 SYDVKM. The data were obtained in a study of cytomegalovirus exposure and HLA in healthy donors. Study-wide background: Genetic ancestry analysis placed 81% of the 300 to 500 donors that were genotyped in the Caucasian-associated cluster. Overall study results and limits: The authors enumerated around 150 TCR beta chains as linked to cytomegalovirus. Prediction of most subjects' HLA-A and HLA-B alleles by TCR beta sequences was reportedly accurate. Later genetic work tied a missense DCLRE1C variant to beta-chain V and J trimming.

PCR used 60 Vbeta primers and 13 Jbeta primers. Data came from immunoSEQ multiplex PCR; TCRdb stores just in-frame clones and leaves some out. Altogether 150,000 or so clones are present, 80% being singletons, with the ten largest covering over 13%. This chain uses TRBV28 with TRBJ1-1; TRBD1 is a possible D gene (5 bases). This TCR was sampled from a woman aged 40 to 50 in good health and CMV-seronegative. Sequencing was carried out using PBMCs. CDR3 sequence (DNA): TGTGCCAGCAGTTTATGGAGTCGGAGGGGAACTGAAGCTTTCTTT. It is translated as CASSLWSRRGTEAFF.